This T cell receptor (beta chain) was retrieved from a study of T cell repertoires in cytomegalovirus infection. Study at large: CMV epitopes in the study were HLA-C-restricted (recently identified) and HLA-B-restricted (well studied). Signatures in public TCR beta sequences pointed to both CMV infection and matching HLA type.

A word on this clonotype: Its target is not known.

Germline V gene sequence: CDR1 ENHRY, CDR2 SYGVKD. Trimming shortened V by 2 bases and J by 0 bases, and 17 bases separated the two germline ends. The CDR3 is 19 amino acids. TCRdb recomputed calls from the reads with MiXCR, one row per CDR3 protein. The sample has about 770,000 distinct CDR3 sequences, almost 30% seen once; the top ten hold about 12%. The source material was cultured CD8+ T cells from PBMCs, sampled from culture after CMV antigen stimulation. V usage is TRBV10-3 and J usage is TRBJ2-6; maybe TRBD1 (6 bases). This TCR was recovered from a human donor in good health (CMV status not recorded). Some clones in this sample may be carry-over from other donors' samples. CDR3: CAISEPRSGESSGANVLTF. DNA for the CDR3: TGTGCCATCAGTGAGCCTCGGTCAGGGGAAAGCTCTGGGGCCAACGTCCTGACTTTC.